The 8 T cell receptor beta chains listed next were all sequenced from one sample in a study of identical twins. TCRdb reprocessed the 5' RACE reads via MiXCR and lists one record per CDR3 protein. The top ten clones hold about 2.9% of a sample with 400,000 to 550,000 distinct CDR3 sequences, around 24% of them seen once. This sample was also put to use in a study of T cells expressing NK-cell markers.

The material sequenced was CD4+ T cells sorted from blood. All receptors come from a woman in her late teens or twenties in good health.

The chain joins TRBV20-1 to TRBJ2-5; 7 nucleotides agree with TRBD2. Losses at the gene ends were 7 bases for V and 1 base for J; bases not matched to a gene: 6. The CDR3 has 13 residues. Germline values: CDR1 DFQATT, CDR2 SNEGSKA (reference sequence). The CDR3 is CSVLGGVQETQYF. The CDR3 bases are TGCAGTGTATTGGGGGGGGTCCAAGAGACCCAGTACTTC.

This clonotype was seen only a few times. The chain carries TRBV28 and TRBJ2-4; D might be TRBD1 (7 bases). The germline CDR1 and CDR2 sequences are MDHEN and SYDVKM. V gave up 7 bases and J gave up 6 bases, with 13 bases separating them. This CDR3 region has 13 residues. In DNA, the CDR3 is TGTGCCAGCACTAGGGGGGACAGAAACATTCAGTACTTC. Encoded protein: CASTRGDRNIQYF.

This rearrangement joins TRBV6-6 to TRBJ2-7, with 8 bases lining up with TRBD2. The CDR3 covers 13 residues. V dropped 2 bases and J dropped 4; count of bases not matched to a gene: 1. The germline V gene has CDR1 MNHNY and CDR2 SVGAGI (reference sequence). This CDR3 reads CASSYASGYEQYF. The CDR3 DNA reads as TGTGCCAGCAGTTACGCTAGCGGGTACGAGCAGTACTTC.

This clonotype appeared a few times. This chain uses TRBV7-2 with TRBJ2-7, with 11 bases identical to TRBD2. Germline assignment: CDR1 SGHTA and CDR2 FQGNSA. J gave up 3 bases and V 0 bases, and 4 bases lay outside the gene matches. CDR3 length: 16 amino acids. For the CDR3, the DNA is TGTGCCAGCAGCTTAGCGGCTAGCGGGAGGAGCTACGAGCAGTACTTC. Its translation is CASSLAASGRSYEQYF.

The genes are TRBV7-8 and TRBJ1-5; D might be TRBD1 (5 bases). The CDR3 runs to 12 residues. Deletions cut 9 bases from V and 3 bases from J, with 9 bases between. CDR1 SGHVS and CDR2 FQNEAQ come from the germline V gene. The CDR3 DNA sequence: TGTGCCAGTAGACAGCCCAATCAGCCCCAGCATTTT. Its translation is CASRQPNQPQHF.

This clonotype was counted only a few times. This chain connects TRBV29-1 to TRBJ2-4; 7 bases are a match to TRBD1. The CDR3 runs 11 residues. Germline V gene data show CDR1 as SQVTM and CDR2 as ANQGSEA. V lost 7 bases and J lost 5; bases outside the gene matches: 2. The CDR3 spells CSGGQENIQYF. In DNA form, the CDR3 reads TGCAGCGGTGGACAGGAAAACATTCAGTACTTC.

The chain links TRBV5-1 to TRBJ2-1, with D perhaps TRBD2 (6 bases). Germline lookup yields CDR1 SGHRS and CDR2 YFSETQ. V was pared by 1 base and J by 0 bases, with 14 bases between. This CDR3 is 17 amino acids long. The CDR3 coding sequence is TGCGCCAGCAGCTTGTACGGTAGCGGACACTCCTACAATGAGCAGTTCTTC. The encoded protein is CASSLYGSGHSYNEQFF. Filled out from reference TRBV5-1 and TRBJ2-1, the complete variable domain reads KAGVTQTPRYLIKTRGQQVTLSCSPISGHRSVSWYQQTPGQGLQFLFEYFSETQRNKGNFPGRFSGRQFSNSRSEMNVSTLELGDSALYLCASSLYGSGHSYNEQFFGPGTRLTVL.

The chain joins TRBV5-1 to TRBJ2-3; 9 positions match TRBD2. V dropped 0 bases and J dropped 3; count of bases not matched to a gene: 2. The CDR3 has 15 residues. Germline V CDR1 and CDR2: SGHRS, YFSETQ. The CDR3 sequence: CASSLVGLATDTQYF. The CDR3 nucleotides are TGCGCCAGCAGCTTGGTGGGACTAGCTACAGATACGCAGTATTTT.